The 26 T cell receptor beta chains reported below all come from one sample, sequenced in a study of blood T cell repertoires in COVID-19. The assay was immunoSEQ multiplex PCR, and TCRdb's table has in-frame clones only and misses some. The sample holds 90,000 to 150,000 clones; over 60% are singletons and the top ten take about 4%. The material sequenced was peripheral blood. The receptors come from an elderly woman with acute or convalescent COVID-19.

This clone was detected many times. The chain employs TRBV19 and TRBJ1-1; 8 nucleotides align to TRBD1. The CDR3 spans 14 residues. Germline CDR1 and CDR2: LNHDA and SQIVND (reference sequence). V lost 5 bases, J lost 0 bases, and 2 bases stayed unmatched. CDR3 DNA sequence: TGTGCCAGTAGTGTGGGACAGGTGAACACTGAAGCTTTCTTT. Its translation: CASSVGQVNTEAFF.

The chain joins TRBV11-2 to TRBJ1-1, with D maybe TRBD1 (6 bases). Trimming cost V 3 bases and J 3 bases, with 14 bases left between them. Germline V CDR1 and CDR2: SGHAT, FQNNGV. The CDR3 has 15 residues. The CDR3 loop reads CASSFHRDYHTEAFF. The CDR3 DNA reads as TGTGCCAGCAGCTTCCACAGGGATTATCACACTGAAGCTTTCTTT. The whole variable domain, remainder taken from reference TRBV11-2 and TRBJ1-1, is EAGVAQSPRYKIIEKRQSVAFWCNPISGHATLYWYQQILGQGPKLLIQFQNNGVVDDSQLPKDRFSAERLKGVDSTLKIQPAKLEDSAVYLCASSFHRDYHTEAFFGQGTRLTVV.

The chain employs TRBV5-6 and TRBJ2-1; D remains ambiguous. Germline V gene data show CDR1 as SGHDT and CDR2 as YYEEEE. CDR3 length: 12 residues. The ends were cut back, 4 bases at V and 4 bases at J, with 6 bases in the middle. The CDR3 here is CASSLEYNEQFF. DNA for the CDR3: TGTGCCAGCAGCCTAGAATACAATGAGCAGTTCTTC.

This clone is a singleton in its sample. The chain is built from TRBV7-2 and TRBJ1-4; no clear D gene. V lost 5 bases and J lost 2, with 9 bases in between. The CDR3 covers 14 residues. Germline CDR1 reads SGHTA; CDR2 reads FQGNSA. The CDR3 DNA is TGTGCCAGCAGCCCCCAACAGACTAATGAAAAACTGTTTTTT. It encodes CASSPQQTNEKLFF. The full variable domain, rest sourced from reference TRBV7-2 and TRBJ1-4, is GAGVSQSPSNKVTEKGKDVELRCDPISGHTALYWYRQSLGQGLEFLIYFQGNSAPDKSGLPSDRFSAERTGGSVSTLTIQRTQQEDSAVYLCASSPQQTNEKLFFGSGTQLSVL.

This clone was observed a single time. The chain carries TRBV7-9 and TRBJ2-2; TRBD1 matches 7 bases. The CDR3 has 14 amino acids. Per the germline V gene, CDR1 is SEHNR and CDR2 is FQNEAQ (reference sequence). The V segment lost 1 base and the J segment 6 bases; nucleotides outside the gene matches: 2. CDR3 in DNA: TGTGCCAGCAGCTTAGACAGGGGATCCGGGGAGCTGTTTTTT. Translation gives CASSLDRGSGELFF.

This chain joins TRBV5-4 and TRBJ2-1; 10 bases are a match to TRBD2. CDR3 size: 14 residues. V shed 2 bases, J shed 10 bases, and the junction held 6 bases outside the gene matches. Germline values: CDR1 SGHNT, CDR2 YYREEE (reference sequence). The CDR3 nucleotides read TGTGCCAGCAGCTTCCCTAGCGGGGGACGGGAGCAGTTCTTC. This gives the protein CASSFPSGGREQFF.

The chain employs TRBV24-1 and TRBJ2-2, with D unclear. The CDR3 is 14 residues long. Germline CDR1 and CDR2: KGHDR and SFDVKD. Trimming stripped 7 bases from V and 2 bases from J, with 10 bases between. The CDR3 nucleotides read TGTGCCACCAGCTATGGTGTTAACACCGGGGAGCTGTTTTTT. Translation: CATSYGVNTGELFF.

This clone turned up a few times. V is TRBV3-1 (or the pseudogene TRBV3-2) and J is TRBJ1-1, with D perhaps TRBD1 (5 bases). The V end lost 7 bases, the J end lost 1 base, and 16 bases lay between the germline ends. CDR1 and CDR2 (germline): LGHDT, YNNKEL (reference sequence). This CDR3 has 15 amino acids. CDR3 sequence: CASTLLQGGNTEAFF. The CDR3 DNA reads TGTGCCAGCACTCTTTTGCAGGGCGGGAACACTGAAGCTTTCTTT.

The chain couples TRBV6-2 or TRBV6-3 to TRBJ2-5, with D possibly being TRBD2 (5 bases). V lost 5 bases, J lost 5 bases, and 9 bases lay in between. The CDR3 is made up of 12 amino acids. CDR1 MNHEY and CDR2 SVGEGT come from the germline V gene. The CDR3 region is CASSLRGETQYF. CDR3 nucleotide sequence: TGTGCCAGCAGTCTACGGGGTGAGACCCAGTACTTC.

The rearrangement links TRBV28 to TRBJ1-6; no firm D call. Per germline, CDR1 MDHEN and CDR2 SYDVKM. The CDR3 has 11 amino acids. The V end lost 5 bases, the J end lost 8 bases, and 4 bases lay between the germline ends. The CDR3 bases are TGTGCCAGCAGTCCATATTCACCCCTCCACTTT. It yields the protein CASSPYSPLHF.

This rearrangement joins TRBV2 to TRBJ1-4; a weak D match, TRBD1 (6 bases). The CDR3 contains 16 residues. V was cut by 1 base and J by 7 bases, with 16 bases left in between. Germline V lookup: CDR1 SNHLY, CDR2 FYNNEI. The CDR3 DNA is TGTGCCAGCAGTGAAGGTCGGGGGGGCTTAGGTGAAAAACTGTTTTTT. It codes for CASSEGRGGLGEKLFF. Filled out from reference TRBV2 and TRBJ1-4, the complete variable domain reads EPEVTQTPSHQVTQMGQEVILRCVPISNHLYFYWYRQILGQKVEFLVSFYNNEISEKSEIFDDQFSVERPDGSNFTLKIRSTKLEDSAMYFCASSEGRGGLGEKLFFGSGTQLSVL.

The chain joins TRBV10-3 to TRBJ1-2, with TRBD1 matching over 10 bases. The germline V gene has CDR1 ENHRY and CDR2 SYGVKD. The CDR3 spans 14 residues. Unmatched junction bases numbered 7, after V lost 6 bases and J lost 6 bases. In DNA form, the CDR3 reads TGTGCCATCAGCGGCGGGACAGGGGAAGATGGCTACACCTTC. This sequence encodes CAISGGTGEDGYTF.

The rearrangement uses TRBV11-1 and TRBJ1-1; D remains unclear. CDR1 and CDR2 (germline): SGHAT, FQDESV (reference sequence). The CDR3 length is 13 residues. V lost 0 bases and J lost 6, with 8 bases in between. The CDR3: CASSLARVAEAFF. In DNA form, the CDR3 reads TGTGCCAGCAGCTTAGCGAGAGTGGCTGAAGCTTTCTTT.

The rearrangement uses TRBV7-6 and TRBJ1-4, with D possibly TRBD1 on 6 matching bases. The CDR3 has 15 residues. Trimming took off 5 bases at V and 0 bases at J, with 10 bases between the two ends. Germline values: CDR1 SGHVS, CDR2 FNYEAQ. The CDR3 DNA reads TGTGCCAGCAGCGTCAACAGGGCAACTAATGAAAAACTGTTTTTT. Amino acids: CASSVNRATNEKLFF.

This chain links TRBV5-6 with TRBJ1-2; 7 nucleotides agree with TRBD1. The CDR3 sequence is 13 residues long. The trim removed 5 bases at V and 4 bases at J, leaving 5 bases unmatched. The V gene's germline CDR1 is SGHDT and CDR2 YYEEEE. CDR3 nucleotides: TGTGCCAGCAGTCGTGACAGGGCCTATGGCTACACCTTC. Protein sequence: CASSRDRAYGYTF.

The gene calls are TRBV5-8 and TRBJ1-6; 8 bases align to TRBD1. Losses at the gene ends were 3 bases for V and 9 bases for J; bases not matched to a gene: 8. The CDR3 extends over 15 amino acids. Germline V gives CDR1 SGHTS, CDR2 YDEGEE. The CDR3 DNA is TGTGCCAGCAGCTCCCGGACAGGGATGATTTCACCCCTCCACTTT. Protein product: CASSSRTGMISPLHF.

V gene TRBV15 combines with J gene TRBJ1-4; 8 bases agree with TRBD1. V lost 3 bases, J lost 8 bases, and 5 bases stayed unmatched. Per the germline V gene, CDR1 is LNHNV and CDR2 is YYDKDF (reference sequence). The CDR3 loop spans 14 amino acids. The CDR3 DNA reads TGTGCCACCAGCAGGCAGGGGGCGGGGGAAAAACTGTTTTTT. This encodes CATSRQGAGEKLFF.

The chain has TRBV28 and TRBJ2-3, with 11 positions matching TRBD2. The CDR3 extends over 16 amino acids. Germline V gene lookup returns CDR1 MDHEN and CDR2 SYDVKM. J gave up 3 bases and V 5 bases, and 7 bases lay outside the gene matches. CDR3 sequence: CASSPLAGGFTDTQYF. In DNA form, the CDR3 reads TGTGCCAGCAGTCCATTAGCGGGAGGGTTTACAGATACGCAGTATTTT. Full variable domain (rest looked up from reference TRBV28 and TRBJ2-3): DVKVTQSSRYLVKRTGEKVFLECVQDMDHENMFWYRQDPGLGLRLIYFSYDVKMKEKGDIPEGYSVSREKKERFSLILESASTNQTSMYLCASSPLAGGFTDTQYFGPGTRLTVL.

The chain carries TRBV19 and TRBJ2-3; D is undetermined. CDR1 is LNHDA and CDR2 is SQIVND in the germline V gene (reference sequence). CDR3 length: 15 residues. Between the trimmed V and J ends, which lost 5 bases and 1 base, there was a span of 13 bases. CDR3 amino acids: CASSYPQLGTDTQYF. DNA of the CDR3: TGTGCCAGTAGTTACCCTCAGTTGGGCACAGATACGCAGTATTTT.

The chain carries TRBV30 and TRBJ1-5, with D possibly TRBD1 on 5 matching bases. Germline assignment: CDR1 GTSNPN and CDR2 SVGIG (reference sequence). The CDR3 is 15 residues long. V lost 1 base and J 5 bases, leaving 15 bases between the germline ends. Written as DNA, the CDR3 is TGTGCCTGGAGTGGGGCCGGGGGGTTCGATCAGCCCCAGCATTTT. As protein: CAWSGAGGFDQPQHF. Full variable domain (remainder filled in from reference TRBV30 and TRBJ1-5): SQTIHQWPATLVQPVGSPLSLECTVEGTSNPNLYWYRQAAGRGLQLLFYSVGIGQISSEVPQNLSASRPQDRQFILSSKKLLLSDSGFYLCAWSGAGGFDQPQHFGDGTRLSIL.

J is TRBJ2-1 and V is TRBV7-2; 10 nucleotides line up with TRBD1. CDR3 size: 19 residues. Germline V lookup: CDR1 SGHTA, CDR2 FQGNSA. V shed 0 bases, J shed 5 bases, and the junction held 13 bases outside the gene matches. The CDR3 nucleotides are TGTGCCAGCAGCTTAGCTGGGACAGGGGACCTTAAACTGAACAATGAGCAGTTCTTC. Amino acid sequence: CASSLAGTGDLKLNNEQFF.

The chain is built from TRBV7-2 and TRBJ1-1; D is perhaps TRBD1 (5 bases). V was clipped by 5 bases and J by 4 bases, with 8 bases between them. This CDR3 is 12 amino acids long. Germline CDR1 reads SGHTA; CDR2 reads FQGNSA. CDR3 nucleotides: TGTGCCAGCAGCCCCCAGGGCACTGAAGCTTTCTTT. Amino acid sequence: CASSPQGTEAFF.

The chain joins TRBV5-1 to TRBJ2-5; TRBD2 matches 7 bases. The CDR3 length is 15 residues. The germline gives CDR1 SGHRS, CDR2 YFSETQ. V lost 0 bases to trimming and J lost 4 bases; unmatched junction nucleotides: 6. CDR3 sequence: CASSLATAGVETQYF. The DNA for the CDR3 is TGCGCCAGCAGCTTGGCCACGGCGGGGGTAGAGACCCAGTACTTC. The full variable domain, with the rest looked up from reference TRBV5-1 and TRBJ2-5, is KAGVTQTPRYLIKTRGQQVTLSCSPISGHRSVSWYQQTPGQGLQFLFEYFSETQRNKGNFPGRFSGRQFSNSRSEMNVSTLELGDSALYLCASSLATAGVETQYFGPGTRLLVL.

This chain connects TRBV19 to TRBJ1-5, with 9 positions matching TRBD1. Germline assignment: CDR1 LNHDA and CDR2 SQIVND (reference sequence). J lost 6 bases, V lost 5 bases, and 5 bases had no gene match. This CDR3 has 14 amino acids. Here the CDR3 DNA reads TGTGCCAGTAGTCCCCGGGACAGGGTTCAGCCCCAGCATTTT. Translated: CASSPRDRVQPQHF.

In regard to this clone: Other DNA sequences from this sample encode an identical CDR3 as well. The chain carries TRBV30 and TRBJ1-2; possibly TRBD1 for D (5 bases). V was trimmed by 1 base and J by 5 bases, leaving 8 bases between them. The germline V gene has CDR1 GTSNPN and CDR2 SVGIG (reference sequence). This CDR3 spans 12 amino acids. This chain's CDR3 is CAWSGQGYGYTF. The CDR3 bases are TGTGCCTGGAGTGGGCAGGGTTATGGCTACACCTTC.

This chain connects TRBV3-1 (or the pseudogene TRBV3-2) to TRBJ2-3; no reliable D call. Germline V CDR1 and CDR2: LGHDT, YNNKEL (reference sequence). This CDR3 spans 14 amino acids. V dropped 2 bases and J dropped 6 bases, with 12 bases sitting between them. The CDR3 here is CASSQSRGPDTQYF. In nucleotides, the CDR3 is TGTGCCAGCAGCCAATCCCGCGGCCCGGATACGCAGTATTTT.